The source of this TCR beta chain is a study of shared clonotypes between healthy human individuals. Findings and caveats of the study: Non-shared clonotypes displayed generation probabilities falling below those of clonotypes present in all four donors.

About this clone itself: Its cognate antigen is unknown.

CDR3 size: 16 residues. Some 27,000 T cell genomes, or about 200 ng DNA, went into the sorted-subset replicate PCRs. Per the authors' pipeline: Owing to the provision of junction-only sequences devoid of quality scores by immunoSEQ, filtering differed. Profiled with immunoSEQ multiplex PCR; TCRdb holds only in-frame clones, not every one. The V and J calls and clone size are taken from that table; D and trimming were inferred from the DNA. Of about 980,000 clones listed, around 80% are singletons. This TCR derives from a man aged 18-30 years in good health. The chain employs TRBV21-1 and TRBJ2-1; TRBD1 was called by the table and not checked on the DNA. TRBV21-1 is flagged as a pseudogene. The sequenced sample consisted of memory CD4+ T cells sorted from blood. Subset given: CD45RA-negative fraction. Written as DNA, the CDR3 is TGTGCCAGCAGCAAAGAGGTGGGCACCAACTACAATGAGCAGTTCTTC. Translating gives CASSKEVGTNYNEQFF.